The rows below give T cell receptor beta chains drawn from one sample of a study of blood T cell repertoires in COVID-19. Assay used: immunoSEQ multiplex PCR; TCRdb lists only in-frame clones, some missing. The sample yields about 120,000 clones, approximately 87% seen once. The sequencing input was peripheral blood. The receptor source for this set is a man aged 30 to 39 with acute or convalescent COVID-19. Each CDR3 is given with its conserved first and last residue. The D gene is left open where the match is weak. Some rows have no size entry. The others give once, few or many, or a class for an expanded clone.

>TRBV2|.|TRBJ1-6|.
TGTGCCAGCACCCCCTCGGCAGGGGACTACACCCTCCACTTT
CASTPSAGDYTLHF
>TRBV27|.|TRBJ2-3|TRBD2
TGTGCCAGCAGTTTATTGGTAGCGGGAGTGGAAGATACGCAGTATTTT
CASSLLVAGVEDTQYF
>TRBV30|few|TRBJ1-6|.
TGTGCCTGGACTTACACAGCCTATTCACCCCTCCACTTT
CAWTYTAYSPLHF
>TRBV29-1|.|TRBJ1-5|.
TGCAGCGTTGCAGGACAGTATAATCAGCCCCAGCATTTT
CSVAGQYNQPQHF
>TRBV6-5|.|TRBJ1-2|TRBD1
TGTGCCAGCAGGGGGGACAGAGAAAACTATGGCTACACCTTC
CASRGDRENYGYTF
>TRBV18|.|TRBJ1-1|.
TGTGCCAGCTCACCCCAGGGGAACACTGAAGCTTTCTTT
CASSPQGNTEAFF
>TRBV21-1|.|TRBJ2-2|.
TGTGCCAGCAGCAATATAGCGGGAGTGAACACCGGGGAGCTGTTTTTT
CASSNIAGVNTGELFF
>TRBV30|.|TRBJ2-3|.
TGTGCCTGGAAGAGGGCTGCCACAGATACGCAGTATTTT
CAWKRAATDTQYF
>TRBV25-1|.|TRBJ1-1|TRBD1
TGTGCCAGCAGTGGACACAGGGGGACTGAAGCTTTCTTT
CASSGHRGTEAFF
>TRBV10-2|once|TRBJ2-2|.
TGCGCCAGCATTAGTGGAGGGAACACCGGGGAGCTGTTTTTT
CASISGGNTGELFF
>TRBV13|.|TRBJ2-1|TRBD2
TGTGCCAGCAGCTCCCCTAGCGGGAGCCGATTCTTC
CASSSPSGSRFF
>TRBV7-2|.|TRBJ1-4|TRBD1
TGTGCCAGCAGCTGGGACAGGCGGAGCGAAAAACTGTTTTTT
CASSWDRRSEKLFF
>TRBV6-5|once|TRBJ2-1|TRBD2
TGTGCCAGCAGTTACCGGACTAGCGGGGGTTACAATGAGCAGTTCTTC
CASSYRTSGGYNEQFF
>TRBV6-4|medium-sized|TRBJ2-1|TRBD2
TGTGCCAGCAGTCCTAGCGGGGGATCCTACAATGAGCAGTTCTTC
CASSPSGGSYNEQFF
>TRBV11-3|.|TRBJ2-3|.
TGTGCCAGCAGCTTAGGGGCCGTCACAGATACGCAGTATTTT
CASSLGAVTDTQYF
>TRBV5-8|.|TRBJ1-5|.
TGTGCCAGCAGTTTTGGGGGGACGGGCAGCAATCAGCCCCAGCATTTT
CASSFGGTGSNQPQHF